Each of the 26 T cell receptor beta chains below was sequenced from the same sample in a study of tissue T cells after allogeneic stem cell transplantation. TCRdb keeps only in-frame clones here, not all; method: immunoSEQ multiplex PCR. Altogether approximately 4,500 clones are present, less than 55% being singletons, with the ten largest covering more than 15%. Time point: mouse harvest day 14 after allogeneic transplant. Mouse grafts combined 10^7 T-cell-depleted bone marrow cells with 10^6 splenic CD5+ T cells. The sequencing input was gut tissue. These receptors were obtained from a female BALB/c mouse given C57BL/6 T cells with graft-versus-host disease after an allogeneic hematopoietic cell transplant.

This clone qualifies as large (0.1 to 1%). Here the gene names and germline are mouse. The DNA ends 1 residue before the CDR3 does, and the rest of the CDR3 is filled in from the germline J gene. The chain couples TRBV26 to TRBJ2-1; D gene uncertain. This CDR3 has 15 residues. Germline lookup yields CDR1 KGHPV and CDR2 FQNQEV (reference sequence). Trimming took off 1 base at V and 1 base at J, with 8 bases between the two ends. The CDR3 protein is CASSLFPGNYAEQFF. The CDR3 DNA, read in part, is TGTGCCAGCAGTCTGTTCCCAGGAAACTATGCTGAGCAGTTC.

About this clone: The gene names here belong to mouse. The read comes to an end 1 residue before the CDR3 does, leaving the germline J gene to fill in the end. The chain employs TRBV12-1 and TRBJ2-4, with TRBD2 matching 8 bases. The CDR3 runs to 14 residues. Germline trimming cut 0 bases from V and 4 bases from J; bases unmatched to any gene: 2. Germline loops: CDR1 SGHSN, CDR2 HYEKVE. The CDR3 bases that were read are TGTGCCAGCTCTCTCCACTGGGGGAAAAACACCTTGTAC. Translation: CASSLHWGKNTLY. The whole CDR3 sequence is CASSLHWGKNTLYF.

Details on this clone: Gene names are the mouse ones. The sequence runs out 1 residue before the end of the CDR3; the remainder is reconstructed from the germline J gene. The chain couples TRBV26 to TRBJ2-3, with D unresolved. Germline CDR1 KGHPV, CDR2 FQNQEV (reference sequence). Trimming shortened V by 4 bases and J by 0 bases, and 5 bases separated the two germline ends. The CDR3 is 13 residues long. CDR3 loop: CASSQGSAETLYF. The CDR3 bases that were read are TGTGCCAGCAGTCAAGGTAGTGCAGAAACGCTGTAT.

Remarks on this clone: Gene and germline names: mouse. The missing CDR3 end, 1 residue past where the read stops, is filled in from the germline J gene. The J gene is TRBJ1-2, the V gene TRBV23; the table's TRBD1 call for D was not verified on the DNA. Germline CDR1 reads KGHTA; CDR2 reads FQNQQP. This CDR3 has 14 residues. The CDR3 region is CSSSPGQGNSDYTF. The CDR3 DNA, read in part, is TGCTCCAGCAGTCCGGGACAGGGTAACTCCGACTACACC.

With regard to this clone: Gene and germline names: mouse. CDR3 DNA, as far as it was read: TGTGCCAGCAGTCGACTGGGACCTAGTGCAGAAACGCTGTAT. Its translation: CASSRLGPSAETLY. The whole CDR3 sequence is CASSRLGPSAETLYF. This sequence joins TRBV26 and TRBJ2-3, with 7 nucleotides matching TRBD2. The read ends 1 residue shy of where the CDR3 ends; the end is completed using the germline J gene. The trim removed 4 bases at V and 0 bases at J, leaving 4 bases unmatched. Germline V lookup: CDR1 KGHPV, CDR2 FQNQEV (reference sequence). The CDR3 is 15 amino acids.

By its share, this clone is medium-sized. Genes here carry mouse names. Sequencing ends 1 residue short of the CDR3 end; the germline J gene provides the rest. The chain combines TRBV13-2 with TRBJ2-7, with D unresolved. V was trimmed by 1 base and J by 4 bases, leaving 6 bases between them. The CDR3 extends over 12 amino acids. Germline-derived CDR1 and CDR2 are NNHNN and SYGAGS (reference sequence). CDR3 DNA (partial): TGTGCCAGCGGTGATCCGCATTATGAACAGTAC. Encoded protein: CASGDPHYEQY. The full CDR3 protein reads CASGDPHYEQYF.

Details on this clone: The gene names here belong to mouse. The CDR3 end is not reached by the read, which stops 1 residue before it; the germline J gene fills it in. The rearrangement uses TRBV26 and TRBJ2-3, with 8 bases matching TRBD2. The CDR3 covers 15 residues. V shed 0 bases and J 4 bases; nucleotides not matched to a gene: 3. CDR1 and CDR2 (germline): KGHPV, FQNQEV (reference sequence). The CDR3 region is CASSLSSGGSETLYF. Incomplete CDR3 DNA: TGTGCCAGCAGTCTGTCTTCTGGGGGGTCAGAAACGCTGTAT.

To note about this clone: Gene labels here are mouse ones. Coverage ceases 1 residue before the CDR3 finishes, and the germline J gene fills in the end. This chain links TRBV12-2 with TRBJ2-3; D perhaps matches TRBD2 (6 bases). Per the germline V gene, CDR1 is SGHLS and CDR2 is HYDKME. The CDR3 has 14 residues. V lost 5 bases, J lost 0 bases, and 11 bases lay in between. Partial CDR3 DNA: TGTGCCAGCTTCGACTGGTCTAGTGCAGAAACGCTGTAT. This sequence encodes CASFDWSSAETLY. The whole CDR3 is CASFDWSSAETLYF.

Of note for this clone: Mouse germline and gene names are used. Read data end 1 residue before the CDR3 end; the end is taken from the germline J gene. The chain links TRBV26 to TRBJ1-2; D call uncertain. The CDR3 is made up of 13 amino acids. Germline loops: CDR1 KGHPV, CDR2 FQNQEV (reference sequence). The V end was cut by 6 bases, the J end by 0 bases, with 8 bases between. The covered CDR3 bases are TGTGCCAGCAGCCCTCAGTCAAACTCCGACTACACC. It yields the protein CASSPQSNSDYT. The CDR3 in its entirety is CASSPQSNSDYTF.

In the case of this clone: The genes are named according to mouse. The sequenced part of the CDR3 DNA is TGTGCCAGCAGCACCGGGACTGGGGGGGCGCTGGACACCCAGTAC. Amino acid sequence: CASSTGTGGALDTQY. The entire CDR3 is CASSTGTGGALDTQYF. V gene TRBV26 combines with J gene TRBJ2-5, with 14 nucleotides matching TRBD2. The CDR3 end falls 1 residue outside the read, so it is completed with the germline J gene. CDR3 length equals 16 residues. CDR1 is KGHPV and CDR2 is FQNQEV in the germline V gene (reference sequence). The J segment lost 6 bases and the V segment lost 6 bases, leaving 8 bases of the junction unmatched.

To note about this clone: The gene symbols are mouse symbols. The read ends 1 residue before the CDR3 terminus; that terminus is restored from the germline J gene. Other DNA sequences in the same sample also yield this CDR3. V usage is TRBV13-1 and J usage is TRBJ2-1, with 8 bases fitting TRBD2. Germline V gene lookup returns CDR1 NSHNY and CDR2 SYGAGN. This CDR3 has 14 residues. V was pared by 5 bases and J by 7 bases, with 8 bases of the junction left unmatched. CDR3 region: CASRIGGAGAEQFF. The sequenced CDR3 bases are TGTGCCAGCAGGATCGGGGGGGCGGGGGCTGAGCAGTTC.

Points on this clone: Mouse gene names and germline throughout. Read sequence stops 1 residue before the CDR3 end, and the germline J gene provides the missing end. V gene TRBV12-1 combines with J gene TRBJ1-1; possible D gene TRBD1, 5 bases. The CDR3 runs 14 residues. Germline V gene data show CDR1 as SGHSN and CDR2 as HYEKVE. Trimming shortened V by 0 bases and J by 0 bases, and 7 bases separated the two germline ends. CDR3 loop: CASSLTGANTEVFF. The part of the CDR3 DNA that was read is TGTGCCAGCTCTCTCACAGGAGCAAACACAGAAGTCTTC.

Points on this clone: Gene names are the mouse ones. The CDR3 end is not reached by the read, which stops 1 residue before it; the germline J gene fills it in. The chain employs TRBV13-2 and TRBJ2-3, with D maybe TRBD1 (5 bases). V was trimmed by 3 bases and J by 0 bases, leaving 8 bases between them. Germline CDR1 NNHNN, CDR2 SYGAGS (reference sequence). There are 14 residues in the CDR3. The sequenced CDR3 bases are TGTGCCAGCGGTGGGACATCTAGTGCAGAAACGCTGTAT. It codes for CASGGTSSAETLY. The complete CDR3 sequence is CASGGTSSAETLYF.

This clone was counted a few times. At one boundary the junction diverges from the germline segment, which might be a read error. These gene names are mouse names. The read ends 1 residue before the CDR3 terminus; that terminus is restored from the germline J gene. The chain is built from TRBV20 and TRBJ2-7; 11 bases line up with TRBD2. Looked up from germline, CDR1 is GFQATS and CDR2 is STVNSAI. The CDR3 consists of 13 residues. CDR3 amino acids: CGARDWGKGEQYF. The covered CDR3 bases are TGTGGTGCTCGGGACTGGGGGAAGGGAGAACAGTAC. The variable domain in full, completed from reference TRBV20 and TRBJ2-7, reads GALVYQYPRRTICKSGTSMRMECQAVGFQATSVAWYRQSPQKTFELIALSTVNSAIKYEQNFTQEKFPISHPNLSFSSMTVLNAYLEDRGLYLCGARDWGKGEQYFGPGTRLTVL.

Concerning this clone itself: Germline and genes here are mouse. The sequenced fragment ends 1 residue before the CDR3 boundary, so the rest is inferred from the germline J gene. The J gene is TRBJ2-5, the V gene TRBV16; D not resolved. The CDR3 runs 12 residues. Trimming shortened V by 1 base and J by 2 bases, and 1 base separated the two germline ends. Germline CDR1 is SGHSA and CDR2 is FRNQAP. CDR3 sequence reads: CASSLGQDTQYF. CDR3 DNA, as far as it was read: TGTGCAAGCAGCTTAGGCCAAGACACCCAGTAC.

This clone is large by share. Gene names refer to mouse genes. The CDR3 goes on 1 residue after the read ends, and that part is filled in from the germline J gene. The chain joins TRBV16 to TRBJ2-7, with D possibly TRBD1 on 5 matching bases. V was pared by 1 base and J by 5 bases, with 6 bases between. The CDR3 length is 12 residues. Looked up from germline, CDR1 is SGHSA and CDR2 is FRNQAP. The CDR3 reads CASSLVGDEQYF. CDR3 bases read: TGTGCAAGCAGCTTAGTAGGGGATGAACAGTAC.

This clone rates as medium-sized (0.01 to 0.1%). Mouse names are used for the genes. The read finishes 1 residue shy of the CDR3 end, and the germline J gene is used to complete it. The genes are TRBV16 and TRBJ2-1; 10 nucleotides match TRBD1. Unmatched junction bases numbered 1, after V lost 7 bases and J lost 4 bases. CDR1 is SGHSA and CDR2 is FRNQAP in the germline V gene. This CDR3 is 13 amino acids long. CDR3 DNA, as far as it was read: TGTGCAAGCACGGGACAGGGGTATGCTGAGCAGTTC. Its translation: CASTGQGYAEQF. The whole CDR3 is CASTGQGYAEQFF.

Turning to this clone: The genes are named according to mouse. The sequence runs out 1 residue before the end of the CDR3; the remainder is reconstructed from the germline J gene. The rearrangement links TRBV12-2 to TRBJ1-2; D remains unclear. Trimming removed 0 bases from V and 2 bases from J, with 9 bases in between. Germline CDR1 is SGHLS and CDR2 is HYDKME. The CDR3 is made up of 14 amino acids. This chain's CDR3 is CASSLEGHNSDYTF. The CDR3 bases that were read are TGTGCCAGCTCTCTCGAAGGTCATAACTCCGACTACACC.

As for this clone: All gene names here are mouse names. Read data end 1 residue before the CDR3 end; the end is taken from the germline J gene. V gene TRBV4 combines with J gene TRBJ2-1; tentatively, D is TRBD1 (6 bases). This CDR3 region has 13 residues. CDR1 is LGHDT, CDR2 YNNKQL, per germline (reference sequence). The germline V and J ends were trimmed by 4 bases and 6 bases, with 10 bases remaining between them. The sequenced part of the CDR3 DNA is TGTGCCAGCAGCTTCTCAGGGGTTGCTGAGCAGTTC. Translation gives CASSFSGVAEQF. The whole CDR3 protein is CASSFSGVAEQFF. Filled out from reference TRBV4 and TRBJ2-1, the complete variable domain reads ETAVFQTPNYHVTQVGNEVSFNCKQTLGHDTMYWYKQDSKKLLKIMFSYNNKQLIVNETVPRRFSPQSSDKAHLNLRIKSVEPEDSAVYLCASSFSGVAEQFFGPGTRLTVL.

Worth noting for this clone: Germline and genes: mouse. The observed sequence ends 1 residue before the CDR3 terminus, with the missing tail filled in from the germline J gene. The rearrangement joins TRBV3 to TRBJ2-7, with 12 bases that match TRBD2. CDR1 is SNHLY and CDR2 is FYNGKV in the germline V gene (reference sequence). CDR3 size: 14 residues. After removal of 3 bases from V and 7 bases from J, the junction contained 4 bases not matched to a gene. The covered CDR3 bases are TGTGCCAGCAGCTTGACTGGGGGGGCTGGGGAACAGTAC. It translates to CASSLTGGAGEQY. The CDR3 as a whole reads CASSLTGGAGEQYF.

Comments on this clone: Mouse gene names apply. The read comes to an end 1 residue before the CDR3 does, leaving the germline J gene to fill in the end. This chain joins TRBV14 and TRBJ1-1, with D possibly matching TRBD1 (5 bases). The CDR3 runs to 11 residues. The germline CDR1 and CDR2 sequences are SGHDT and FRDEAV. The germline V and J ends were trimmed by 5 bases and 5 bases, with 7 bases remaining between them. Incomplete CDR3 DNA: TGTGCCAGCAGGCGACAGACAGAAGTCTTC. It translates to CASRRQTEVF. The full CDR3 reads CASRRQTEVFF.

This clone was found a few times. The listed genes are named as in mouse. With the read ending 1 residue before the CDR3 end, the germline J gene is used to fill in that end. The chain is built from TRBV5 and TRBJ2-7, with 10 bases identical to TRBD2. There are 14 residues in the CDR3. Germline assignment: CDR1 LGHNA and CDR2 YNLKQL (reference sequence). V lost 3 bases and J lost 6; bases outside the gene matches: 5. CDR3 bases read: TGTGCCAGCAGCCAGACTGGGGGGAGGGGTGAACAGTAC. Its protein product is CASSQTGGRGEQY. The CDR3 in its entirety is CASSQTGGRGEQYF.

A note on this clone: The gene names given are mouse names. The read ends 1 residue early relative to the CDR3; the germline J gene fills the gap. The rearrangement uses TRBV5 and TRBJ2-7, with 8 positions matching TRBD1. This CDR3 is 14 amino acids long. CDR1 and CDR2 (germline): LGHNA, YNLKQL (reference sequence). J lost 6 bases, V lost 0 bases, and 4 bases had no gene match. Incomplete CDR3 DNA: TGTGCCAGCAGCCAAGATTACAGGGGGTTTGAACAGTAC. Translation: CASSQDYRGFEQY. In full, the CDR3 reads CASSQDYRGFEQYF.

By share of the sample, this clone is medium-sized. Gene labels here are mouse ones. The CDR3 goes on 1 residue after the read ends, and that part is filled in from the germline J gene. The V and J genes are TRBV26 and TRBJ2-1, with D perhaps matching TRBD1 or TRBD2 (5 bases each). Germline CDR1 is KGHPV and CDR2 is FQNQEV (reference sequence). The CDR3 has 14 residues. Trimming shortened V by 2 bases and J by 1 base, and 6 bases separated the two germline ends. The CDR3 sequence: CASSLRDNYAEQFF. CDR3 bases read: TGTGCCAGCAGTCTGCGGGACAACTATGCTGAGCAGTTC. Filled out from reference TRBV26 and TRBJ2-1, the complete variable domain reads NSKVIQTPRYLVKGQGQKAKMRCIPEKGHPVVFWYQQNKNNEFKFLINFQNQEVLQQIDMTEKRFSAECPSNSPCSLEIQSSEAGDSALYLCASSLRDNYAEQFFGPGTRLTVL.

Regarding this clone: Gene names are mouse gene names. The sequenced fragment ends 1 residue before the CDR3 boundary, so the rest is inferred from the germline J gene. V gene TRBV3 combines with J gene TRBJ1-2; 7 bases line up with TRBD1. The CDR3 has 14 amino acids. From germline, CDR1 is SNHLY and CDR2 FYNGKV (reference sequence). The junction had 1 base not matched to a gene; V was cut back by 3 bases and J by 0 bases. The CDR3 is CASSLQGANSDYTF. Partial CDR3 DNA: TGTGCCAGCAGCTTGCAGGGGGCAAACTCCGACTACACC.

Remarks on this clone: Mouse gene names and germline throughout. The DNA read from the CDR3 is TGTGCCAGCAGTCTCAGGACAGCCTATAACTATGCTGAGCAGTTC. Amino acids: CASSLRTAYNYAEQF. The CDR3 in its entirety is CASSLRTAYNYAEQFF. J is TRBJ2-1 and V is TRBV26; perhaps TRBD1 as D (6 bases). The read terminates 1 residue before the CDR3 end, so the remaining end is supplied by the germline J gene. From germline, CDR1 is KGHPV and CDR2 FQNQEV (reference sequence). The germline V and J ends were trimmed by 3 bases and 0 bases, with 12 bases remaining between them. CDR3 length: 16 residues. Supplemented by reference TRBV26 and TRBJ2-1, the full variable domain reads NSKVIQTPRYLVKGQGQKAKMRCIPEKGHPVVFWYQQNKNNEFKFLINFQNQEVLQQIDMTEKRFSAECPSNSPCSLEIQSSEAGDSALYLCASSLRTAYNYAEQFFGPGTRLTVL.